At least ten counts were recorded for the clone carrying this T cell receptor beta chain. Since it is a stray read in a library aimed at alpha chains, this beta chain has a size that is not meaningful. Single TCR cDNA molecules each had their own unique molecular identifier. MiXCR, applied by TCRdb to the 5' RACE reads, yields one record per CDR3 protein. The sample records some 11,000 distinct CDR3 sequences, roughly 6.2% being singletons. Time point: sample taken at primary tumor resection. In each case, whole RNA from tumor, nontumor lung or frozen PBMC was sequenced unsorted. The donor group consisted of under 95 patients who had untreated, early-stage non-small cell lung cancer. This sample was taken from a study of spatial heterogeneity in lung cancer. Study information: Alpha-chain sequences were consistently detected less often than beta-chain sequences.

The CDR3 extends over 12 amino acids. The V gene's germline CDR1 is SGHNT and CDR2 YYREEE (reference sequence). Trimming removed 0 bases at V and 5 bases at J, with 5 bases between. The sequence derives from a male donor with early-stage non-small cell lung cancer. The V call is TRBV5-4, the J call TRBJ2-5; D unclear. Sequenced here: normal lung tissue next to the tumor, sampled at surgery. Written as DNA, the CDR3 is TGTGCCAGCAGCTTGGTAGGCGAGACCCAGTACTTC. It encodes CASSLVGETQYF.